What follows is one T cell receptor beta chain and its context. Its matching antigen is unknown. Terminally differentiated effector memory CD45RA+ cells were excluded from the naive CD8 cells, which were CD45RO-negative and positively selected for CCR7. The data belong to a study of shared clonotypes between healthy human individuals. Whole-study results and caveats: With few donors, the genetic and exposure-history diversity represented was limited. Larger richness was generally estimated for naive than memory subsets. Sample collection involved blood only; tissue repertoires are likely different. Some clonotypes were shared by all four sorted-subset donors, while others were not shared. The non-shared ones had lower generation probabilities than the shared ones.

V lost 4 bases, J lost 4 bases, and 10 bases stayed unmatched. From germline, CDR1 is SGDLS and CDR2 YYNGEE. The CDR3 is 18 amino acids. Libraries were prepared by immunoSEQ multiplex PCR; TCRdb keeps only in-frame clonotypes and omits some of them. The data show about 2,100,000 clones, about 93% seen once. The sample consisted of naive CD8+ T cells from PBMCs. The chain carries TRBV9 and TRBJ2-3, with 15 bases matching TRBD2. The receptor was derived from a man aged 18-30 years in good health. Some clones in this sample may be carry-over from other donors' samples. CDR3 in amino acids: CASSPAPGLAGGPDTQYF. In nucleotides, the CDR3 is TGTGCCAGCAGCCCGGCTCCGGGACTAGCGGGAGGTCCAGATACGCAGTATTTT.